The rows below give T cell receptor beta chains drawn from one sample of a study of T cells after yellow fever vaccination. In TCRdb, the 5' RACE reads were re-called with MiXCR into one record per CDR3 protein. The sample gives 200,000 to 250,000 distinct CDR3 sequences, 3.2% of which show up once; around 3% is in the top ten. Sequences were derived from CD4+ T cells sorted from PBMCs, sampled 10 days after the yellow fever booster vaccination. The origin of the receptors is a man younger than 35 who received the YFV17D yellow fever vaccine. CDR3s include the opening cysteine and the closing phenylalanine or tryptophan. Fields, in order: clone size, D gene, J gene, V gene, CDR3 DNA, CDR3 protein. The D gene is left open where the match is weak. A clone size is listed for some rows: how often the clone was seen (once, few, many), or a class if it is expanded.

clone_size: many
d_call: TRBD1
j_call: TRBJ2-1
v_call: TRBV12-3/TRBV12-4
cdr3_nt: TGTGCCAGCAGTACCCCGGGACAGATGCTTGAGCAGTTCTTC
cdr3_aa: CASSTPGQMLEQFF

clone_size: many
d_call: .
j_call: TRBJ2-7
v_call: TRBV12-3/TRBV12-4
cdr3_nt: TGTGCCAGCCGGTTTTCAGGCACCTACGAGCAGTACTTC
cdr3_aa: CASRFSGTYEQYF

clone_size: few
d_call: .
j_call: TRBJ1-2
v_call: TRBV4-2
cdr3_nt: TGTGCCAGCAGCCAAGATTTGGCAGCACCTAACTATGGCTACACCTTC
cdr3_aa: CASSQDLAAPNYGYTF

clone_size: .
d_call: .
j_call: TRBJ2-3
v_call: TRBV7-9
cdr3_nt: TGTGCCAGCAGCCCCGGACGGGTTCGCACAGATACGCAGTATTTT
cdr3_aa: CASSPGRVRTDTQYF

clone_size: many
d_call: .
j_call: TRBJ2-5
v_call: TRBV11-1
cdr3_nt: TGTGCCAGCAGCTTACAACCAGTGCCCCCGTACCAAGAGACCCAGTACTTC
cdr3_aa: CASSLQPVPPYQETQYF

clone_size: .
d_call: TRBD1
j_call: TRBJ2-1
v_call: TRBV4-1
cdr3_nt: TGCGCCAGCAGCAAAGGACAGGGGCCCTACAATGAGCAGTTCTTC
cdr3_aa: CASSKGQGPYNEQFF

clone_size: many
d_call: TRBD2
j_call: TRBJ2-1
v_call: TRBV5-1
cdr3_nt: TGCGCCAGCAGCCTTCGTACTAGCGGGGGCTACAATGAGCAGTTCTTC
cdr3_aa: CASSLRTSGGYNEQFF

clone_size: .
d_call: TRBD1
j_call: TRBJ2-7
v_call: TRBV18
cdr3_nt: TGTGCCAGCTCACCACGGGACAGAACTCCTTCCTACGAGCAGTACTTC
cdr3_aa: CASSPRDRTPSYEQYF

clone_size: .
d_call: TRBD1
j_call: TRBJ1-3
v_call: TRBV18
cdr3_nt: TGTGCCAGCTCACCGGTCTCCGACAGGGACTCTGGAAACACCATATATTTT
cdr3_aa: CASSPVSDRDSGNTIYF

clone_size: .
d_call: .
j_call: TRBJ1-1
v_call: TRBV19
cdr3_nt: TGTGCCAGTATCCCCCTTGGAGCAGGGAGGGACACTGAAGCTTTCTTT
cdr3_aa: CASIPLGAGRDTEAFF

clone_size: many
d_call: .
j_call: TRBJ2-5
v_call: TRBV2
cdr3_nt: TGTGCCAGCAGTGAAGCGCTGTACCAAGAGACCCAGTACTTC
cdr3_aa: CASSEALYQETQYF

clone_size: many
d_call: TRBD2
j_call: TRBJ2-3
v_call: TRBV6-5
cdr3_nt: TGTGCCAGCAGTTACTCGAGACTAGCTGGCACAGATACGCAGTATTTT
cdr3_aa: CASSYSRLAGTDTQYF

clone_size: .
d_call: .
j_call: TRBJ1-1
v_call: TRBV29-1
cdr3_nt: TGCAGCGTAACCCTCCCCGGGGGGCCCAACACTGAAGCTTTCTTT
cdr3_aa: CSVTLPGGPNTEAFF

clone_size: many
d_call: .
j_call: TRBJ1-3
v_call: TRBV18
cdr3_nt: TGTGCCAGCTCACCATTAATGAGCGGTGGGGATGGAAACACCATATATTTT
cdr3_aa: CASSPLMSGGDGNTIYF

clone_size: many
d_call: .
j_call: TRBJ1-2
v_call: TRBV24-1
cdr3_nt: TGTGCCACCAGTGATCCTCCCGCGTCCCGTGGCTACACCTTC
cdr3_aa: CATSDPPASRGYTF

clone_size: .
d_call: .
j_call: TRBJ2-3
v_call: TRBV4-1
cdr3_nt: TGCGCCAGCAGCCAAGTGGGAGGACCCCCCGATACGCAGTATTTT
cdr3_aa: CASSQVGGPPDTQYF

clone_size: many
d_call: TRBD2
j_call: TRBJ2-5
v_call: TRBV4-2
cdr3_nt: TGTGCCAGCAGCCAAGATGCCGGGACTAGCGGTCAGACCCAGTACTTC
cdr3_aa: CASSQDAGTSGQTQYF

clone_size: many
d_call: .
j_call: TRBJ1-1
v_call: TRBV5-1
cdr3_nt: TGCGCCAGCAGCTTTGAAAGCACTTCAGGTACTGAAGCTTTCTTT
cdr3_aa: CASSFESTSGTEAFF

clone_size: few
d_call: .
j_call: TRBJ1-2
v_call: TRBV12-3/TRBV12-4
cdr3_nt: TGTGCCAGCAGTCCCGGGGAAAACTATGGCTACACCTTC
cdr3_aa: CASSPGENYGYTF

clone_size: few
d_call: TRBD2
j_call: TRBJ2-6
v_call: TRBV5-6
cdr3_nt: TGTGCCAGCAGGAGTGTCCTAGCGGATTTCTCTGGGGCCAACGTCCTGACTTTC
cdr3_aa: CASRSVLADFSGANVLTF

clone_size: .
d_call: .
j_call: TRBJ1-2
v_call: TRBV5-4
cdr3_nt: TGTGCCAGCAGCGCAAACACAAACTATGGCTACACCTTC
cdr3_aa: CASSANTNYGYTF

clone_size: many
d_call: TRBD2
j_call: TRBJ2-1
v_call: TRBV5-1
cdr3_nt: TGCGCCAGCACGGATGGGGCGGGGGGGACGAATGAGCAGTTCTTC
cdr3_aa: CASTDGAGGTNEQFF

clone_size: many
d_call: TRBD2
j_call: TRBJ2-3
v_call: TRBV4-2
cdr3_nt: TGTGCCAGCAGCCAGGCTGGACTAGCGGGGGGCCTGGGAGATACGCAGTATTTT
cdr3_aa: CASSQAGLAGGLGDTQYF

clone_size: many
d_call: .
j_call: TRBJ1-2
v_call: TRBV18
cdr3_nt: TGTGCCAGCTCACCCGACTACAGTAATGGCTACACCTTC
cdr3_aa: CASSPDYSNGYTF

clone_size: .
d_call: .
j_call: TRBJ2-1
v_call: TRBV28
cdr3_nt: TGTGCCAGCAGTTTACTGGGAAAGGAGCAGTTCTTC
cdr3_aa: CASSLLGKEQFF

clone_size: many
d_call: .
j_call: TRBJ1-2
v_call: TRBV7-3
cdr3_nt: TGTGCCAGCAGCTTTTCGCGAGAGAGTGGCTACACCTTC
cdr3_aa: CASSFSRESGYTF

clone_size: many
d_call: .
j_call: TRBJ2-3
v_call: TRBV30
cdr3_nt: TGTGCCTGGAGTCGGGGTATGACAGATACGCAGTATTTT
cdr3_aa: CAWSRGMTDTQYF

clone_size: few
d_call: TRBD2
j_call: TRBJ2-5
v_call: TRBV7-2
cdr3_nt: TGTGCCAGCAGCTTGAGTAGCGGGGCACAAGAGACCCAGTACTTC
cdr3_aa: CASSLSSGAQETQYF

clone_size: many
d_call: .
j_call: TRBJ1-2
v_call: TRBV19
cdr3_nt: TGTGCCAGTAGTAGTCAGGGTTTCCCACCCTCTAACTATGGCTACACCTTC
cdr3_aa: CASSSQGFPPSNYGYTF

clone_size: many
d_call: TRBD1
j_call: TRBJ2-4
v_call: TRBV7-2
cdr3_nt: TGTGCCAGCAGCCGACTGGACAGGGGGAACATTCAGTACTTC
cdr3_aa: CASSRLDRGNIQYF

clone_size: .
d_call: TRBD2
j_call: TRBJ2-1
v_call: TRBV24-1
cdr3_nt: TGTGCCACCAGTGATTCTCTGGGGAGGGATGAGCAGTTCTTC
cdr3_aa: CATSDSLGRDEQFF

clone_size: .
d_call: .
j_call: TRBJ1-2
v_call: TRBV5-1
cdr3_nt: TGCGCCAGCAGCTTGAGGGTCGGGGACTATGGCTACACCTTC
cdr3_aa: CASSLRVGDYGYTF

clone_size: few
d_call: .
j_call: TRBJ1-5
v_call: TRBV28
cdr3_nt: TGTGCCAGCTGGGGGAGCAATCAGCCCCAGCATTTT
cdr3_aa: CASWGSNQPQHF

clone_size: many
d_call: TRBD1
j_call: TRBJ2-5
v_call: TRBV11-2
cdr3_nt: TGTGCCAGCAGCCTAAGGACAGGGGGAGAGACCCAGTACTTC
cdr3_aa: CASSLRTGGETQYF

clone_size: .
d_call: .
j_call: TRBJ1-3
v_call: TRBV5-6
cdr3_nt: TGTGCCAGCAGCTTGAATCGTGGAGGTGCTGGAAACACCATATATTTT
cdr3_aa: CASSLNRGGAGNTIYF

clone_size: .
d_call: .
j_call: TRBJ1-5
v_call: TRBV4-3
cdr3_nt: TGCGCCAGCAGCTATTATGGGCGGGGCGTCCGGTGGCCCCAGCATTTT
cdr3_aa: CASSYYGRGVRWPQHF

clone_size: many
d_call: TRBD1
j_call: TRBJ2-7
v_call: TRBV7-2
cdr3_nt: TGTGCCAGCAGCTTGTCGGGACAGGTGGTCTACGAGCAGTACTTC
cdr3_aa: CASSLSGQVVYEQYF